The 21 T cell receptor beta chains listed next were all sequenced from one sample in a study of T cells expressing NK-cell markers. TCRdb reprocessed the 5' RACE reads and stores each CDR3 protein as one record, lacking DNA. The table lists 5,500 to 8,000 distinct CDR3 sequences. The specimen was blood T cells: a sorted CD56 or NKG2C T cell subset, CD4+ or CD8+ T cells, or bulk PBMC T cells (not recorded which). The receptors were sampled from a man between 18 and 69 years old in good health.

J is TRBJ2-1 and V is TRBV12-5; checking the TCRdb D call of TRBD1 is not possible without DNA. Germline V gene sequence: CDR1 LGHNT, CDR2 FRNRAP. The CDR3 consists of 15 residues. CDR3 region: CASGPGQGARNEQFF.

The V call is TRBV6-4, the J call TRBJ2-1; the D call of TRBD2 rests on TCRdb alone, since no DNA is present to check it. The CDR3 runs to 13 residues. The germline V gene encodes CDR1 MRHNA and CDR2 SNTAGT. CDR3 sequence reads: CASRSGEYNEQFF.

The V and J genes are TRBV7-8 and TRBJ2-3; with no DNA, the TCRdb D assignment of TRBD1 cannot be verified. Germline V gene data show CDR1 as SGHVS and CDR2 as FQNEAQ. There are 15 residues in the CDR3. The CDR3 loop is CASSLNRGPGDTQYF.

The chain uses TRBV11-2 and TRBJ2-3; TCRdb selects TRBD2, and the lack of DNA leaves this call unchecked. The CDR3 is 17 amino acids. Looked up from germline, CDR1 is SGHAT and CDR2 is FQNNGV. CDR3 sequence reads: CASSFNPLAGVTDTQYF.

CDR3 amino acids: CSARRRESGNTIYF. The chain uses TRBV20-1 and TRBJ1-3. CDR3 length equals 14 residues. Germline V gives CDR1 DFQATT, CDR2 SNEGSKA (reference sequence).

The rearrangement links TRBV7-2 to TRBJ1-5; TCRdb outputs TRBD1, but without DNA this stays unchecked. The CDR3 is made up of 16 amino acids. From germline, CDR1 is SGHTA and CDR2 FQGNSA. CDR3 sequence reads: CASSLGLGAGNQPQHF. Filled out from reference TRBV7-2 and TRBJ1-5, the complete variable domain reads GAGVSQSPSNKVTEKGKDVELRCDPISGHTALYWYRQSLGQGLEFLIYFQGNSAPDKSGLPSDRFSAERTGGSVSTLTIQRTQQEDSAVYLCASSLGLGAGNQPQHFGDGTRLSIL.

V gene TRBV15 combines with J gene TRBJ2-2; with no DNA, the TCRdb D assignment of TRBD1 cannot be verified. This CDR3 spans 14 amino acids. CDR1 is LNHNV, CDR2 YYDKDF, per germline (reference sequence). This CDR3 reads CATGQGADTGELFF.

This rearrangement joins TRBV12-3 or TRBV12-4 to TRBJ1-3; TCRdb indicates TRBD1, and absent DNA this call remains unverified. The CDR3 is 16 amino acids. CDR3 protein: CASSSPPPDRRYTIYF.

Judged by frequency, this clonotype is medium-sized (0.01 to 0.1%). The rearrangement uses TRBV4-2 and TRBJ2-3; TCRdb gives TRBD2 as the D gene, but with no DNA this cannot be confirmed. The CDR3 spans 14 residues. Germline V gene data show CDR1 as LGHNA and CDR2 as YNFKEQ. This chain's CDR3 is CASSRGESTDTQYF.

The gene calls are TRBV20-1 and TRBJ2-7; checking the TCRdb D call of TRBD1 is not possible without DNA. The CDR3 is 17 amino acids. The V gene's germline CDR1 is DFQATT and CDR2 SNEGSKA (reference sequence). The CDR3 is CSAAGHKDPGFSYEQYF.

The chain combines TRBV20-1 with TRBJ1-6; as DNA is missing, the TRBD1 call by TCRdb cannot be tested. The CDR3 contains 15 residues. Germline V lookup: CDR1 DFQATT, CDR2 SNEGSKA (reference sequence). CDR3 in amino acids: CSARRQGQGYSPLHF.

The genes are TRBV5-5 and TRBJ2-7; TCRdb selects TRBD2, and the lack of DNA leaves this call unchecked. CDR1 is SGHKS and CDR2 is YYEKEE in the germline V gene (reference sequence). There are 14 residues in the CDR3. CDR3 amino acids: CASSLVALGYEQYF.

V is TRBV20-1 and J is TRBJ2-7; TCRdb's D call, TRBD2, is unchecked because there is no DNA. Germline V gene sequence: CDR1 DFQATT, CDR2 SNEGSKA (reference sequence). This CDR3 is built from 14 residues. The CDR3 loop is CSASSGLNSYEQYF.

The gene calls are TRBV5-5 and TRBJ2-5; TCRdb's D call, TRBD1, is unchecked because there is no DNA. Looked up from germline, CDR1 is SGHKS and CDR2 is YYEKEE (reference sequence). This CDR3 has 13 residues. This chain's CDR3 is CASSFGGSGTQYF.

The V call is TRBV6-1, the J call TRBJ2-7. This CDR3 is built from 16 residues. CDR1 MNHNS and CDR2 SASEGT come from the germline V gene. The CDR3 reads CASSEQAGSGYYEQYF.

V and J are TRBV6-1 and TRBJ2-2. This CDR3 is built from 14 residues. Germline V gene sequence: CDR1 MNHNS, CDR2 SASEGT. CDR3: CASSQNYGAGELFF.

This clonotype is deemed medium-sized by its frequency. V is TRBV20-1 and J is TRBJ2-7; the TCRdb D gene call, TRBD1, has no DNA to confirm it. Germline CDR1 DFQATT, CDR2 SNEGSKA (reference sequence). The CDR3 has 14 residues. The CDR3 reads CSARGAEGYYEQYF.

The chain couples TRBV20-1 to TRBJ2-3; the D call from TCRdb, TRBD1, cannot be confirmed without DNA. This CDR3 contains 16 residues. CDR1 is DFQATT, CDR2 SNEGSKA, per germline (reference sequence). This CDR3 is CSARDLGSGETDTQYF.

Judged by frequency, this clonotype is medium-sized. The genes are TRBV5-6 and TRBJ2-1; TCRdb designates TRBD1, a call that cannot be tested without DNA. The CDR3 is 14 residues long. Per germline, CDR1 SGHDT and CDR2 YYEEEE. The chain's CDR3 is CASSPGTGNNEQFF.

The chain recombines TRBV20-1 with TRBJ1-1. The germline V gene encodes CDR1 DFQATT and CDR2 SNEGSKA (reference sequence). This CDR3 contains 12 residues. CDR3 sequence: CRGSGPMGEAFF.

This sequence joins TRBV20-1 and TRBJ2-5; checking the TCRdb D call of TRBD2 is not possible without DNA. The germline gives CDR1 DFQATT, CDR2 SNEGSKA (reference sequence). The CDR3 loop spans 16 amino acids. The CDR3: CSAKLAGGRPLETQYF.